Given below is one TCR beta chain in context. Assay used: immunoSEQ multiplex PCR; TCRdb lists only in-frame clones, some missing. Of roughly 670,000 clones in the sample, 90% were seen once. CDR1 and CDR2 from the germline V gene are SGHNT and YYREEE (reference sequence). The length of the CDR3 is 14 residues. Unmatched junction bases numbered 7, after V lost 4 bases and J lost 8 bases. The sample comes from a study of blood T cell repertoires in COVID-19. The sequence was collected from a woman aged 18 to 35 with acute or convalescent COVID-19. The sample was peripheral blood. This chain joins TRBV5-4 and TRBJ1-4; 8 nucleotides align to TRBD1. For the CDR3, the DNA is TGTGCCAGCAGCGATTCCCGGGACAGGGAAAAACTGTTTTTT. It codes for CASSDSRDREKLFF.